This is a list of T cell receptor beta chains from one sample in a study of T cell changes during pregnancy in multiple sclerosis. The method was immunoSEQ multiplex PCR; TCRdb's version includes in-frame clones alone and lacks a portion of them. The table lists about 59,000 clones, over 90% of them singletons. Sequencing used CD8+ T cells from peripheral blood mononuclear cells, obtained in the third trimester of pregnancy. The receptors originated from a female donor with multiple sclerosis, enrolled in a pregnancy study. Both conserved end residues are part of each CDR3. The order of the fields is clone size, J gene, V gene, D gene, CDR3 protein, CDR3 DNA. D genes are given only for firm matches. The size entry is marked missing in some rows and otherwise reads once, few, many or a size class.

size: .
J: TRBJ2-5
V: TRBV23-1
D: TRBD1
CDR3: CASSQSSGQGAVETQYF
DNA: TGCGCCAGCAGTCAATCGTCGGGACAGGGGGCTGTAGAGACCCAGTACTTC

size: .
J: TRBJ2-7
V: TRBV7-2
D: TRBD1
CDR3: CASSRINRGRGTYEQYF
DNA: TGTGCCAGCAGCCGAATCAACAGGGGAAGAGGGACCTACGAGCAGTACTTC

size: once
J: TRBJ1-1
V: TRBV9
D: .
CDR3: CASSVDMNTYFGTEAFF
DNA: TGTGCCAGCAGCGTAGATATGAATACCTACTTTGGCACTGAAGCTTTCTTT

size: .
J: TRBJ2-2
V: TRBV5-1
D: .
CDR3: CASSFLANTGELFF
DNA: TGCGCCAGCAGCTTCCTAGCAAACACCGGGGAGCTGTTTTTT

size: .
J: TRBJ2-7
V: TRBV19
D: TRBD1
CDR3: CASSIGPTGFYEQYF
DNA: TGTGCCAGTAGTATCGGACCGACAGGGTTCTACGAGCAGTACTTC

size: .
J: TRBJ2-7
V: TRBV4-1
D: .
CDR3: CASSQLTGSAEQYF
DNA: TGCGCCAGCAGCCAGCTCACAGGGTCGGCCGAGCAGTACTTC

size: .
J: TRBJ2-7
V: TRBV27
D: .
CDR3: CASSGDSTYEQYF
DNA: TGTGCCAGCAGTGGAGACAGTACCTACGAGCAGTACTTC

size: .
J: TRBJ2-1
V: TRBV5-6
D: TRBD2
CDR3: CASSQGLADRTQYNEQFF
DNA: TGTGCCAGCAGCCAAGGACTAGCGGATCGAACCCAATACAATGAGCAGTTCTTC

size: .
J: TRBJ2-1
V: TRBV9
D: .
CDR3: CASSVWGSGSYNEQFF
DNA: TGTGCCAGCAGCGTATGGGGTAGCGGTAGTTACAATGAGCAGTTCTTC

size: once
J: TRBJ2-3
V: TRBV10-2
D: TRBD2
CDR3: CASGTSGRYDTQYF
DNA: TGCGCCAGTGGGACTAGCGGGAGATATGATACGCAGTATTTT

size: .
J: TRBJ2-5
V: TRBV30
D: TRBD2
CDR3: CAWSSGTSGTETQYF
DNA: TGTGCCTGGAGTTCCGGGACTAGCGGGACGGAGACCCAGTACTTC

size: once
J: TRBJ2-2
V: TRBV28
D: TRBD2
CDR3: CASTMGLAGTNTGELFF
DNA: TGTGCCAGCACCATGGGACTAGCGGGAACGAACACCGGGGAGCTGTTTTTT

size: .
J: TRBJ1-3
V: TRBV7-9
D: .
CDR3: CASSLALQGRNTIYF
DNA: TGTGCCAGCAGCTTAGCTTTGCAGGGCCGAAACACCATATATTTT

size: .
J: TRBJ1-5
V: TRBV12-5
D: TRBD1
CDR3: CASARTGGTSNQPQHF
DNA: TGTGCTAGTGCTCGGACAGGGGGCACGAGCAATCAGCCCCAGCATTTT

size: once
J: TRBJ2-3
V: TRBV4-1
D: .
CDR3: CASSRKGRGSELRADTQYF
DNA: TGCGCCAGCAGCCGTAAGGGGAGGGGGAGCGAACTTCGGGCAGATACGCAGTATTTT

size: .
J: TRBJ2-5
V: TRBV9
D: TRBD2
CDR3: CAIGRVAGYQETQYF
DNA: TGTGCCATAGGTCGGGTAGCGGGATACCAAGAGACCCAGTACTTC

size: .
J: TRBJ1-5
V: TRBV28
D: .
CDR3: CASSPGDFRPQHF
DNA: TGTGCCAGCAGTCCCGGAGACTTTAGACCCCAGCATTTT

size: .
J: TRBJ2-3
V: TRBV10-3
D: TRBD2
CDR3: CAISESAGDGDTQYF
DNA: TGTGCCATCAGTGAGTCGGCGGGAGATGGAGATACGCAGTATTTT

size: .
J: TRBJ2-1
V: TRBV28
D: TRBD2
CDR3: CASSPSGRANHEQFF
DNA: TGTGCCAGCAGTCCTAGCGGGAGGGCCAACCATGAGCAGTTCTTC

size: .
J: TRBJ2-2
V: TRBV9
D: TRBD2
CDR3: CASSVGSSGRGGTGELFF
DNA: TGTGCCAGCAGCGTAGGGAGTAGCGGGAGGGGAGGCACCGGGGAGCTGTTTTTT

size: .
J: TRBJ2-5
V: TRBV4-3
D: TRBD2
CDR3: CASSQGLFQETQYF
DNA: TGCGCCAGCAGCCAGGGACTATTCCAAGAGACCCAGTACTTC

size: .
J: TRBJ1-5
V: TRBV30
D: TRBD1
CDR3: CAWVTGNQPQHF
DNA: TGTGCCTGGGTGACAGGGAATCAGCCCCAGCATTTT

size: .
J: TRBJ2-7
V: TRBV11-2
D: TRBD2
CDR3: CASSLGLVTYEQYF
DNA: TGTGCCAGCAGCCTGGGACTAGTCACCTACGAGCAGTACTTC

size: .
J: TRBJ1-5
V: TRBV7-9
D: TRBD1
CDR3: CASSGQGASNQPQHF
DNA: TGTGCCAGCAGCGGGCAGGGGGCAAGCAATCAGCCCCAGCATTTT

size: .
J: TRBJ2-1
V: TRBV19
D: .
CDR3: CASSWEAVYNEQFF
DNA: TGTGCCAGTAGTTGGGAGGCGGTCTACAATGAGCAGTTCTTC

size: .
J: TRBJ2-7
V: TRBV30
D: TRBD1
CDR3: CAWGTGQASYEQYF
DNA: TGTGCCTGGGGGACAGGGCAAGCTTCCTACGAGCAGTACTTC

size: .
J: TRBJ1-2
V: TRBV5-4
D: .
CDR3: CASSSGEEKVRRYGYTF
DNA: TGTGCCAGCAGCTCAGGGGAAGAAAAGGTTAGACGCTATGGCTACACCTTC

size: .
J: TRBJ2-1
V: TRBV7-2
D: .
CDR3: CASSLYAGFYNEQFF
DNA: TGTGCCAGCAGCTTATATGCGGGTTTTTACAATGAGCAGTTCTTC

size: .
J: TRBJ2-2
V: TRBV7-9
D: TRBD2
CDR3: CASTLSGRPNTGELFF
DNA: TGTGCCAGCACCCTAAGCGGGAGGCCGAACACCGGGGAGCTGTTTTTT

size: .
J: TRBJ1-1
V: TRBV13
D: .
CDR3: CASSLVLLAANTEAFF
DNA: TGTGCCAGCAGCTTAGTTCTCTTGGCCGCCAACACTGAAGCTTTCTTT

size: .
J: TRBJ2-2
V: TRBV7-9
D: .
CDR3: CASSSTTTSTGELFF
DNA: TGTGCCAGCAGCTCAACCACGACTAGCACCGGGGAGCTGTTTTTT

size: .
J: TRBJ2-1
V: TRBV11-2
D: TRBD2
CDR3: CASSLGLAEQFF
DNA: TGTGCCAGCAGCCTTGGACTAGCGGAGCAGTTCTTC

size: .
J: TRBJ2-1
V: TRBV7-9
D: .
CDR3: CASSLGGLDEQFF
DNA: TGTGCCAGCAGCTTGGGGGGGCTCGATGAGCAGTTCTTC

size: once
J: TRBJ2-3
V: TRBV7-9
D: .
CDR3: CASSPRGLTDTQYF
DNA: TGTGCCAGCAGCCCTAGGGGACTCACAGATACGCAGTATTTT

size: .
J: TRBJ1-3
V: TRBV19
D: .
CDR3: CASSIVAVPGNTIYF
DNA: TGTGCCAGTAGTATAGTGGCAGTCCCTGGAAACACCATATATTTT

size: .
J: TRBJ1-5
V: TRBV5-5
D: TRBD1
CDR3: CASSLEGAGNQPQHF
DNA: TGTGCCAGCAGCTTGGAGGGGGCCGGCAATCAGCCCCAGCATTTT

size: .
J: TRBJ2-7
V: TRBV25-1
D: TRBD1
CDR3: CASSDTGVFYEQYF
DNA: TGTGCCAGCAGTGATACAGGGGTATTCTACGAGCAGTACTTC

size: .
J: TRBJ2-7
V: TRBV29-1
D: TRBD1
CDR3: CSANGQGDTYEQYF
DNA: TGCAGCGCCAACGGACAGGGGGATACCTACGAGCAGTACTTC

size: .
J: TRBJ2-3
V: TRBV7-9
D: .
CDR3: CASSFEVRTDTQYF
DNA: TGTGCCAGCAGCTTCGAGGTTAGAACAGATACGCAGTATTTT

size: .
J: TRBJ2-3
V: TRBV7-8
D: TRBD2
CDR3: CASSTYIAGGSTDTQYF
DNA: TGTGCCAGCAGCACCTATATAGCGGGAGGGAGCACAGATACGCAGTATTTT

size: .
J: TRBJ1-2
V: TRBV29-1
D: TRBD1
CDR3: CSVLRDREYGYTF
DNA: TGCAGCGTACTCCGCGACAGGGAGTATGGCTACACCTTC

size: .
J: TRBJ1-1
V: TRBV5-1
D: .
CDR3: CASSLTGIGATEAFF
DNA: TGCGCCAGCAGCTTGACAGGGATAGGGGCCACTGAAGCTTTCTTT

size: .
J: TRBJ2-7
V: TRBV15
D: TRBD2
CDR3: CATSEGLAYEQYF
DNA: TGTGCCACCAGCGAGGGACTAGCCTACGAGCAGTACTTC

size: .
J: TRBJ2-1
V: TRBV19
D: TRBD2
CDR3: CASSMGLAGGNEQFF
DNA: TGTGCCAGTAGTATGGGACTAGCGGGAGGGAATGAGCAGTTCTTC

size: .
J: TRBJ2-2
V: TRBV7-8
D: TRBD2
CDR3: CASSSPRGVAGGNTGELFF
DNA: TGTGCCAGCAGCTCCCCTAGGGGGGTAGCGGGAGGTAACACCGGGGAGCTGTTTTTT

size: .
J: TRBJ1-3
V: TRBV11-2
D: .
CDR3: CASRPGTPPFSGNTIYF
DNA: TGTGCCAGCAGGCCAGGGACACCTCCCTTCTCTGGAAACACCATATATTTT

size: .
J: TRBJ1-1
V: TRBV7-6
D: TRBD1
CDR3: CASSLGRTGVNTEAFF
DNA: TGTGCCAGCAGCTTGGGCCGGACAGGGGTGAACACTGAAGCTTTCTTT

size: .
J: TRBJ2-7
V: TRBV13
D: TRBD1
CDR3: CASSGRQGIMDEQYF
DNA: TGTGCCAGCAGCGGACGACAGGGGATCATGGACGAGCAGTACTTC

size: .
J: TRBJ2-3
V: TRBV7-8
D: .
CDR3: CASSLAGSLWVDTQYF
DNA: TGTGCCAGCAGCTTAGCCGGGAGTCTGTGGGTAGATACGCAGTATTTT

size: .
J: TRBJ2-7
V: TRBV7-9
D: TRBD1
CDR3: CASSPPPGTGTYEQYF
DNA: TGTGCCAGCAGCCCCCCGCCGGGGACAGGAACCTACGAGCAGTACTTC

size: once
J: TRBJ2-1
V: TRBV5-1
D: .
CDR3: CASSSAVNNEQFF
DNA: TGCGCCAGCAGCTCGGCGGTAAACAATGAGCAGTTCTTC